This T cell receptor (beta chain) was observed in a study of OX40 agonist ivuxolimab in advanced cancers. Overall study context: Patients were dosed intravenously with ivuxolimab at 0.01 to 10 mg/kg every 2 weeks. Earlier anti-PD-1, anti-PD-L1 or anti-CTLA-4 therapy was permitted; around 40% had received some.

For this clone: The antigen remains unidentified.

Produced via immunoSEQ multiplex PCR; TCRdb's table is partial and in-frame only. The table records 35,000 to 50,000 clones, 86% of them present only once. The germline V and J ends were trimmed by 4 bases and 9 bases, with 10 bases remaining between them. Germline-derived CDR1 and CDR2 are SGHVS and FNYEAQ. The CDR3 contains 12 residues. Study results and caveats: People who partly responded at 0.1-3.0 mg/kg had some of the least clonal expansion seen.

Peripheral blood came from all dose cohorts at three timepoints. The sample consisted of CD4+ or CD8+ T cells sorted from blood, taken in a trial of the OX40 agonist ivuxolimab. This receptor was taken from an adult with an advanced solid tumor such as melanoma, head and neck, liver or kidney cancer. This chain joins TRBV7-6 and TRBJ2-1; D not certain. The CDR3 DNA reads as TGTGCCAGCAGCTCCCACGTCGGTGAGCAGTTCTTC. Translating gives CASSSHVGEQFF.